This TCR beta chain was sequenced during a study of T cells in Graves' hyperthyroidism and ophthalmopathy. TCR beta CDR3 sequences were amplified from RNA transcripts. Carried out on the TCR CDR3, a first-round RT-PCR used the HTBI primer set. Using its own MiXCR run on the multiplex PCR reads, TCRdb lists one record per CDR3 protein. The repertoire consists of hundreds of thousands of distinct CDR3 sequences, with approximately 25% occurring once and the leading ten covering roughly 12%. The germline gives CDR1 SGHRS, CDR2 YFSETQ. V was cut by 4 bases and J by 2 bases, with 16 bases left in between. The CDR3 runs to 16 residues. Ophthalmopathy patients showed a Clinical Activity Score of at least 3, NOSPECS grade of at least 4 and duration under 3 months. Thyroid ultrasound and orbital computed tomography, with clinical symptoms and serum thyroxine and TRAb, informed diagnoses. This clonotype was counted many times.

The sample taken for sequencing was blood. This receptor was identified in a woman in her twenties or thirties with Graves' ophthalmopathy. This chain connects TRBV5-1 to TRBJ1-3, with a weak D call TRBD1 (5 bases). CDR3 sequence (DNA): TGCGCCAGCAGCGGGGCCGGTGGACCTCCTGGAAACACCATATATTTT. It codes for CASSGAGGPPGNTIYF.